This TCR beta chain is from a study of OX40 agonist ivuxolimab in advanced cancers. Across the study: Hepatocellular carcinoma, melanoma, renal cell or head and neck cancer affected the dose-escalation patients.

A note on this clone: Its antigen remains unknown.

Study observations and caveats: The study found that CD8+ T cells averaged more expanded clones than CD4+. No antigen was identified for the clonally expanded peripheral T cells.

The germline V gene has CDR1 MNHNS and CDR2 SASEGT. The CDR3 sequence is 15 residues long. V dropped 5 bases and J dropped 4; count of bases not matched to a gene: 10. This table comes from immunoSEQ multiplex PCR, and its TCRdb copy is limited to in-frame clones, with some not included. The data contain around 88,000 clones, about 90% of them singletons. The source of this sequence is an adult with an advanced solid tumor such as melanoma, head and neck, liver or kidney cancer. The sequenced sample was CD4+ or CD8+ T cells sorted from blood, obtained in a trial of the OX40 agonist ivuxolimab. V and J are TRBV6-1 and TRBJ2-5; TRBD1 matches at 7 bases. The CDR3 nucleotides read TGTGCCAGCAGTCCACAAAGGGGGCTTGGAGAGACCCAGTACTTC. This codes for CASSPQRGLGETQYF.